This T cell receptor (beta chain) is from a study of read filtering for tumor transcriptome and immune sequencing. Study-level background: Revised staging placed under ten patients in R-ISS I, approximately 16 in II, about seven in III. Per sample, TCR-region reads ranged about 4.05 to 10.27 million by IR-seq, roughly 80 to 1273 by RNA-seq. Study outcomes and limitations: In IR-seq, single-read clonotypes were 70% to 85% of clonotypes but 3% to 3.5% of reads.

V lost 4 bases to trimming and J lost 4 bases, with 11 bases between them. Germline CDR1 SGHRS, CDR2 YFSETQ. The length of the CDR3 is 13 residues. Bone marrow was sampled from every patient at the time of active disease. This clonotype was observed many times. Its antigen is undetermined. The library was built from around 0.4 ug RNA with molecular barcoded adaptors for alpha/delta and beta/gamma chains. TCRdb analysed the reads with MiXCR anew, one entry per CDR3 protein. In the table there are around 20,000 distinct CDR3 sequences, more than 20% of which are singletons. Sequenced sample: a population of CD138-negative cells sorted from bone marrow. The origin of this receptor is a donor at least 40 years old with multiple myeloma. The rearrangement uses TRBV5-1 and TRBJ1-1, with D tentatively TRBD1 (5 bases). The CDR3 sequence is CASSHRGATEAFF. Written as DNA, the CDR3 is TGCGCCAGCAGCCACCGTGGGGCCACTGAAGCTTTCTTT.